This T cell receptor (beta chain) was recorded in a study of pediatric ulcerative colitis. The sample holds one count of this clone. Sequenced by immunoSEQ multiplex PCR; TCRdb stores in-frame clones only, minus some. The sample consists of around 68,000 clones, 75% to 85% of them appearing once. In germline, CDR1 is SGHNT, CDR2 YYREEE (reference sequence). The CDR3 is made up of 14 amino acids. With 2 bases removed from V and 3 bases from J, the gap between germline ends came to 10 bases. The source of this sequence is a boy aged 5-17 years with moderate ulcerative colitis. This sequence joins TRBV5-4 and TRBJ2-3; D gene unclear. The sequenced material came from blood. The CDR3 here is CASSFLSGTDTQYF. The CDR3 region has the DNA TGTGCCAGCAGCTTCCTGAGTGGTACAGATACGCAGTATTTT.